This TCR beta chain was captured in a study of shared clonotypes between healthy human individuals. TCRdb's copy holds only in-frame clones and misses some; the assay was immunoSEQ multiplex PCR. The sample lists 850,000 to 1,200,000 clones; about 76% were seen once. This CDR3 comprises 18 residues. The V gene lost 4 bases and the J gene lost 2 bases, with 22 bases spanning the gap. The germline gives CDR1 KGHSH, CDR2 LQKENI. Sequencing was performed on memory CD4+ T cells sorted from blood. The subset is: CD45RA-negative fraction. The chain combines TRBV18 with TRBJ2-3; D unresolved. The clonotype was recovered from a man younger than 35 in good health. CDR3 in DNA: TGTGCCAGCTCACTAAATATAAATACGGACGTTGACACAGATACGCAGTATTTT. As protein: CASSLNINTDVDTDTQYF.